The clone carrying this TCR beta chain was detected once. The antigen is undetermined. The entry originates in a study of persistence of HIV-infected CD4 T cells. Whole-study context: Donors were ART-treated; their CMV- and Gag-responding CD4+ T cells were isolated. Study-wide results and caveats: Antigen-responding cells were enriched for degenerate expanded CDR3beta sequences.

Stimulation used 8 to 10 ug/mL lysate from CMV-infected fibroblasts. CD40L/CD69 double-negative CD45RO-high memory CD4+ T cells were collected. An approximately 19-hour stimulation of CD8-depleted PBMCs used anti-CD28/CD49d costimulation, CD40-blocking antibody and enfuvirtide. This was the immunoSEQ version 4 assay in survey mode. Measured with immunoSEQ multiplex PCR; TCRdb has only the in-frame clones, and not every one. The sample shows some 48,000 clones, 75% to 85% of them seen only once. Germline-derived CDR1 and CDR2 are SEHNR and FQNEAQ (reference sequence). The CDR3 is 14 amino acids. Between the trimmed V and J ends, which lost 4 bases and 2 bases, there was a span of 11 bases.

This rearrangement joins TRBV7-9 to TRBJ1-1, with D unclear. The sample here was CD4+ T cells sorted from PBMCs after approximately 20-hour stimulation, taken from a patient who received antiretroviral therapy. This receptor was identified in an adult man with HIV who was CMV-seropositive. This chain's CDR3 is CASSSARVNTEAFF. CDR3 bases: TGTGCCAGCAGCTCAGCCCGGGTCAACACTGAAGCTTTCTTT.